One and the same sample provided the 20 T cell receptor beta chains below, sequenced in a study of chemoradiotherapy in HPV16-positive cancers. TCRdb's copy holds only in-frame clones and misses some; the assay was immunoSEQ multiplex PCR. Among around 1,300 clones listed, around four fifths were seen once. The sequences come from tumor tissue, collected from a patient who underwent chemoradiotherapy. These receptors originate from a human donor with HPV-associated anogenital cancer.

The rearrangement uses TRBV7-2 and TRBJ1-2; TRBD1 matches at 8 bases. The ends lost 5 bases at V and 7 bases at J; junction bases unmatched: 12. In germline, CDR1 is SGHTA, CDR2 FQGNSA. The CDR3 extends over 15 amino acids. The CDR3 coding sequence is TGTGCCAGCAGCCCAAAGACCGGGCAGGGGGCTGGCTACACCTTC. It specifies CASSPKTGQGAGYTF. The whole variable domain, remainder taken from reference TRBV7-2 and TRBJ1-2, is GAGVSQSPSNKVTEKGKDVELRCDPISGHTALYWYRQSLGQGLEFLIYFQGNSAPDKSGLPSDRFSAERTGGSVSTLTIQRTQQEDSAVYLCASSPKTGQGAGYTFGSGTRLTVV.

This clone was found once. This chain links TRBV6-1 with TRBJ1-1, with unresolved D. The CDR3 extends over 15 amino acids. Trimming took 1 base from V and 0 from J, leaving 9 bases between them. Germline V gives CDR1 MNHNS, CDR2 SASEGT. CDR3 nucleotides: TGTGCCAGCAGTGAAGATGGGGTCCTGAACACTGAAGCTTTCTTT. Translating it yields CASSEDGVLNTEAFF.

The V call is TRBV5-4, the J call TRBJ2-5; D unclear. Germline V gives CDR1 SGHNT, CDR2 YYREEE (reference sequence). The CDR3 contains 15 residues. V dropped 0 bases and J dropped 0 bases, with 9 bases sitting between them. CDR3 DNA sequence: TGTGCCAGCAGCTTGGGTGTAGGAAACCAAGAGACCCAGTACTTC. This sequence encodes CASSLGVGNQETQYF.

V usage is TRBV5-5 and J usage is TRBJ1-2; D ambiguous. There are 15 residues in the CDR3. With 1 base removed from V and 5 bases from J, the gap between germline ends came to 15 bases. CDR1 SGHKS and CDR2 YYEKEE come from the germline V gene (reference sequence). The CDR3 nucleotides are TGTGCCAGCAGCTTGATCCAGGATGGACGGTATGGCTACACCTTC. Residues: CASSLIQDGRYGYTF.

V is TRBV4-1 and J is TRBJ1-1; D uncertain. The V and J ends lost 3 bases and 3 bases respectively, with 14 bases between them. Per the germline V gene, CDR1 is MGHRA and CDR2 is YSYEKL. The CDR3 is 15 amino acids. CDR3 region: CASSHRAGAYTEAFF. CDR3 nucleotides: TGCGCCAGCAGCCATCGGGCAGGAGCCTACACTGAAGCTTTCTTT.

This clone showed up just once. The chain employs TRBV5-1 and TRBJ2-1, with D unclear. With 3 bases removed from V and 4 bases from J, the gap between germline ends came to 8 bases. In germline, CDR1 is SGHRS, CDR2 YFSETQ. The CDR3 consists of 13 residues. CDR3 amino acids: CASSSRSYNEQFF. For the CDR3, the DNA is TGCGCCAGCAGCTCACGTTCTTACAATGAGCAGTTCTTC. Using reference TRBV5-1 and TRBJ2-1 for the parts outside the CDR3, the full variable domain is KAGVTQTPRYLIKTRGQQVTLSCSPISGHRSVSWYQQTPGQGLQFLFEYFSETQRNKGNFPGRFSGRQFSNSRSEMNVSTLELGDSALYLCASSSRSYNEQFFGPGTRLTVL.

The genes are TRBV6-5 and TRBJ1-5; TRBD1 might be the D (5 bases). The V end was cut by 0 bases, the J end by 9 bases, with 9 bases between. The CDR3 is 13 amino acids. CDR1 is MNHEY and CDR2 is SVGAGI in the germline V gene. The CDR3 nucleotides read TGTGCCAGCAGTTACTCCAGGAGGGGGCCCCAGCATTTT. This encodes CASSYSRRGPQHF.

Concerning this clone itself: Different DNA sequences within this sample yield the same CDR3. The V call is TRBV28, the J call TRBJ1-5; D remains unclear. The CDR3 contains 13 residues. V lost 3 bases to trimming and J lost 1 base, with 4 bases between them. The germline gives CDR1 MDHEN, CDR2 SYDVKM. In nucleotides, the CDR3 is TGTGCCAGCAGTTTTGGGAGCAATCAGCCCCAGCATTTT. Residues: CASSFGSNQPQHF.

CDR3 in DNA: TGTGCCAGCAGGAATAGGGGCCGGGGGTACTTC. It encodes CASRNRGRGYF. The V call is TRBV6-5, the J call TRBJ2-7; D is perhaps TRBD1 or TRBD2 (5 bases each). Germline-derived CDR1 and CDR2 are MNHEY and SVGAGI. Trimming left V 6 bases short and J 12 bases short, with 15 bases between. The CDR3 covers 11 residues.

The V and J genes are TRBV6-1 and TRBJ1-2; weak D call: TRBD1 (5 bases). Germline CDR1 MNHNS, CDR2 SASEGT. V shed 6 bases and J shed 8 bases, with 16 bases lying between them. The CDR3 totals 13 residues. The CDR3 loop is CASRRGHSGGYTF. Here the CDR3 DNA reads TGTGCCAGCAGGAGGGGTCATAGTGGCGGCTACACCTTC.

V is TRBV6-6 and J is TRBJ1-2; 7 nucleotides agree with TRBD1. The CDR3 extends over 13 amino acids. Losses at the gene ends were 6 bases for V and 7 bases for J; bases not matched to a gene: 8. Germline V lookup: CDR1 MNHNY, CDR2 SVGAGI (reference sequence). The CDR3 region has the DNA TGTGCCAGCAGCTTCAGGGGGGAGGGTGGCTACACCTTC. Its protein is CASSFRGEGGYTF.

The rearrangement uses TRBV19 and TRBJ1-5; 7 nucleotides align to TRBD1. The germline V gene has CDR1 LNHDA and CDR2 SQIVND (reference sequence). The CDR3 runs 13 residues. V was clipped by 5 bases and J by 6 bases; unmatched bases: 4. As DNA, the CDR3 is TGTGCCAGTAGTGAGCAGGGGGGTCAGCCCCAGCATTTT. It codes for CASSEQGGQPQHF. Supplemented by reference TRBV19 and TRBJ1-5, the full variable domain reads DGGITQSPKYLFRKEGQNVTLSCEQNLNHDAMYWYRQDPGQGLRLIYYSQIVNDFQKGDIAEGYSVSREKKESFPLTVTSAQKNPTAFYLCASSEQGGQPQHFGDGTRLSIL.

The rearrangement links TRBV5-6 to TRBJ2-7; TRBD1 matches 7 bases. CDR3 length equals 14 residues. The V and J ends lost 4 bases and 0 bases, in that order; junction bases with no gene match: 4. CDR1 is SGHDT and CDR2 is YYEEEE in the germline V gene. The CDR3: CASSPDRFSYEQYF. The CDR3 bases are TGTGCCAGCAGCCCGGACAGGTTCTCCTACGAGCAGTACTTC.

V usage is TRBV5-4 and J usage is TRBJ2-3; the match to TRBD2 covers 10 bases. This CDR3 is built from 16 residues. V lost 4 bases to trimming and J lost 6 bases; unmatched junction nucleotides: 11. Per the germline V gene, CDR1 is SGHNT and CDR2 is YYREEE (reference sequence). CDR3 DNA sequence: TGTGCCAGCAGCGGAACTAGCGGGGTGAGGGCGGATACGCAGTATTTT. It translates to CASSGTSGVRADTQYF.

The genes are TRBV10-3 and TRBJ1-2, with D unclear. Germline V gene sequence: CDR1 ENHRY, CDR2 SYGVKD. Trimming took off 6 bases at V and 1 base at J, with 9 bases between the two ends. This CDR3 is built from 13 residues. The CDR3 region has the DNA TGTGCCATCAGCTCGGACGGTAACTATGGCTACACCTTC. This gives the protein CAISSDGNYGYTF.

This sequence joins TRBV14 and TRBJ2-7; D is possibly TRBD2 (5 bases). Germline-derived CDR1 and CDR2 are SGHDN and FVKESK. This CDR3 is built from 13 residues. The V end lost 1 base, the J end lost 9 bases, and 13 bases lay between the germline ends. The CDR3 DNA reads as TGTGCCAGCAGCCAAGTAAAGGCCGCGGGGCAGTACTTC. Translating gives CASSQVKAAGQYF.

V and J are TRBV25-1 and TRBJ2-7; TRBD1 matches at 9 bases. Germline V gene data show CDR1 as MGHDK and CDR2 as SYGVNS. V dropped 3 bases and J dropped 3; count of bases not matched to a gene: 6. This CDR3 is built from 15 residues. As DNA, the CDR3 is TGTGCCAGCAGTGATGGGCACAGGGGGCGCTACGAGCAGTACTTC. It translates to CASSDGHRGRYEQYF.

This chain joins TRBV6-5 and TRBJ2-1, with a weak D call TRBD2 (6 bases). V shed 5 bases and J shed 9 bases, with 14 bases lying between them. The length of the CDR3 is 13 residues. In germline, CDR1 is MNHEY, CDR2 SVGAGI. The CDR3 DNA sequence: TGTGCCAGCAGTCCCGGACTATTGGGTGAGCAGTTCTTC. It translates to CASSPGLLGEQFF.

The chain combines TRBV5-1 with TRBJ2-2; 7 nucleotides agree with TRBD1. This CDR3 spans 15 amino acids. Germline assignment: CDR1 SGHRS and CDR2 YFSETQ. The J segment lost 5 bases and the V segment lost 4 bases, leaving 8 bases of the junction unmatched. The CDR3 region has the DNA TGCGCCAGCAGCACCGGGACAGTAGGTACCGGGGAGCTGTTTTTT. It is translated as CASSTGTVGTGELFF.

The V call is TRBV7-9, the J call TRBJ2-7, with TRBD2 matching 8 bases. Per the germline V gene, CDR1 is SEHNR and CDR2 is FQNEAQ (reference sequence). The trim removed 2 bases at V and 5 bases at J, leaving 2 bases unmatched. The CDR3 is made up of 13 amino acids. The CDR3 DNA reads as TGTGCCAGCAGCTTATTGCGGGAGGACGAGCAGTACTTC. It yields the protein CASSLLREDEQYF.